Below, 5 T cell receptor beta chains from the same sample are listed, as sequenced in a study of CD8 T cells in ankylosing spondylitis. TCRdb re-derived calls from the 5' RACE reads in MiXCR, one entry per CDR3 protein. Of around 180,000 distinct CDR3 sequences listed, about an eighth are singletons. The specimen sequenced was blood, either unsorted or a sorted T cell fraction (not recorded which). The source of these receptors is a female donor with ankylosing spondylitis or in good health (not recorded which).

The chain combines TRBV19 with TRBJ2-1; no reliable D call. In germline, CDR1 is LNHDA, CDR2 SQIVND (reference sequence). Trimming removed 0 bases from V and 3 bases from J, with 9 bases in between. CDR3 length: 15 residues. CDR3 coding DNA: TGTGCCAGTAGTATAGACTCTAGAGTCTACAATGAGCAGTTCTTC. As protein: CASSIDSRVYNEQFF.

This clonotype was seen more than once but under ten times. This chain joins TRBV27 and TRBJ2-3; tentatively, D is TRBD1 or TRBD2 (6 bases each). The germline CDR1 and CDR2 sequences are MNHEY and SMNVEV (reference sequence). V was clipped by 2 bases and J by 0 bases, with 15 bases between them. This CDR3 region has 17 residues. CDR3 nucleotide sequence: TGTGCCAGCAGTTTACGGGGGCACCAAATCAGCACAGATACGCAGTATTTT. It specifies CASSLRGHQISTDTQYF.

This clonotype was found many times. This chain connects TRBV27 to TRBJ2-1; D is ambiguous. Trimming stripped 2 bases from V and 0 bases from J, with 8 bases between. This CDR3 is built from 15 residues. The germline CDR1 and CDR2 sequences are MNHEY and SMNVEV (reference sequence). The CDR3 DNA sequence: TGTGCCAGCAGTTTAGGTGCCCACTCCTACAATGAGCAGTTCTTC. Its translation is CASSLGAHSYNEQFF.

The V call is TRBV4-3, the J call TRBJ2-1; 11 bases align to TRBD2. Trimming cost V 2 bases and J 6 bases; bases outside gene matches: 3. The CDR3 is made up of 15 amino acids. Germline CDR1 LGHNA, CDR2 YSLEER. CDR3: CASSQTSGSINEQFF. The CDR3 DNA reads TGCGCCAGCAGCCAAACTAGCGGGAGCATCAATGAGCAGTTCTTC.

The CDR3 DNA follows: TGTGCCAGCAGCCAAATAGCGGGAGGGAGATACGAGCAGTACTTC. Protein product: CASSQIAGGRYEQYF. This chain connects TRBV7-3 to TRBJ2-7; 11 nucleotides line up with TRBD2. The CDR3 length is 15 residues. V lost 5 bases to trimming and J lost 4 bases; unmatched junction nucleotides: 7. CDR1 and CDR2 (germline): SGHTA, FQGTGA. The full variable domain, rest sourced from reference TRBV7-3 and TRBJ2-7, is GAGVSQTPSNKVTEKGKYVELRCDPISGHTALYWYRQSLGQGPEFLIYFQGTGAADDSGLPNDRFFAVRPEGSVSTLKIQRTERGDSAVYLCASSQIAGGRYEQYFGPGTRLTVT.